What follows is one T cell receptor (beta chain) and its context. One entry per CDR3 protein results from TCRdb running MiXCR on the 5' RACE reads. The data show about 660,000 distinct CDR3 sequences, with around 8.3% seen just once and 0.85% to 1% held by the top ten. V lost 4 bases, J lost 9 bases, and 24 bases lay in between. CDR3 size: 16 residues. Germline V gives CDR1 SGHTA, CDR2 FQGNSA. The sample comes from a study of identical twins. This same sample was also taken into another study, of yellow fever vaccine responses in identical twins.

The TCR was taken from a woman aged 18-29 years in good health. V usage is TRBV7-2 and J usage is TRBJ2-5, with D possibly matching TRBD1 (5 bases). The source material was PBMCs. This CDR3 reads CASSSSRGSGPAAQYF. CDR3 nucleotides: TGTGCCAGCAGCTCATCCCGAGGTTCAGGGCCCGCGGCCCAGTACTTC.